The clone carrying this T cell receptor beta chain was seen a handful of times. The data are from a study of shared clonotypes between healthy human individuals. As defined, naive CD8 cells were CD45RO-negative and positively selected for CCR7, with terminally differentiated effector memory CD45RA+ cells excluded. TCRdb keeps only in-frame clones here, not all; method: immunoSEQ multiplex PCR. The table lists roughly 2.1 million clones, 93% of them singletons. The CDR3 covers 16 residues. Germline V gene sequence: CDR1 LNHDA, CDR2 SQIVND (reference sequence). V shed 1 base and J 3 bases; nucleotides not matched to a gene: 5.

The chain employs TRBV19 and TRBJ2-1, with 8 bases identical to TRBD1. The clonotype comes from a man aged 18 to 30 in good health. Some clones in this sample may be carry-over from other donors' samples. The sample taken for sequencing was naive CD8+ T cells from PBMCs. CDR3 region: CASSIVRDRIYNEQFF. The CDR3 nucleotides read TGTGCCAGTAGTATAGTGCGGGACAGGATCTACAATGAGCAGTTCTTC.